Each of the 9 T cell receptor beta chains below was sequenced from the same sample in a study of blood T cells in healthy people across ages (dated by TCRdb to the mid-2010s). The receptor library was made with 5' RACE. Instrument on record: Illumina HiSeq 2500. A second PCR of roughly 6 to 11 cycles was performed with a sample-barcoded 5' primer and a J-beta primer mix. In-frame beta chains were kept once TCRdb had trimmed the public reads at Q25 with fastp and called clones with MiXCR. Each record represents a unique CDR3 protein, reported with the most common genes and DNA among its rows. The table for this sample lists roughly 2 million distinct CDR3 sequences; about 50% of them were counted only once. The ten biggest clones cover around 2.1% of the sample. The sequenced sample consisted of blood. These receptors originate from a woman between 40 and 55 years old in good health.

V and J are TRBV27 and TRBJ1-1; 8 nucleotides align to TRBD1. Per germline, CDR1 MNHEY and CDR2 SMNVEV (reference sequence). The CDR3 extends over 16 amino acids. V gave up 2 bases and J gave up 3 bases; unmatched junction bases: 8. Here the CDR3 reads CASSLRIQGADTEAFF. The CDR3 nucleotides are TGTGCCAGCAGTTTAAGGATTCAGGGGGCAGACACTGAAGCTTTCTTT.

The chain carries TRBV14 and TRBJ2-7, with TRBD1 identical over 7 bases. Germline CDR1 and CDR2: SGHDN and FVKESK. V shed 3 bases and J 7 bases; nucleotides not matched to a gene: 6. This CDR3 comprises 13 residues. The CDR3 DNA reads as TGTGCCAGCAGCCATTTTACAGGGGCTGAGCAGTACTTC. Protein sequence: CASSHFTGAEQYF.

The chain employs TRBV21-1 and TRBJ2-1; the table's TRBD2 call for D was not verified on the DNA. TRBV21-1 is shown as a pseudogene. This CDR3 region has 18 residues. The CDR3 loop reads CASSKGAIALGSNNEQFF. The CDR3 nucleotides are TGTGCCAGCAGCAAAGGCGCGATAGCCCTTGGCTCCAACAATGAGCAGTTCTTC.

V and J are TRBV28 and TRBJ2-3; tentatively, D is TRBD2 (7 bases). This CDR3 comprises 17 residues. CDR1 MDHEN and CDR2 SYDVKM come from the germline V gene. Trimming took off 2 bases at V and 7 bases at J, with 22 bases between the two ends. CDR3 DNA sequence: TGTGCCAGCAGTTTACCCCTCGGGGGGCCGGGATTACATACGCAGTATTTT. Translating it yields CASSLPLGGPGLHTQYF.

This clonotype was recorded a few times. The chain couples TRBV6-5 to TRBJ2-4; 8 bases are a match to TRBD2. The CDR3 spans 15 residues. In germline, CDR1 is MNHEY, CDR2 SVGAGI. Trimming cost V 6 bases and J 3 bases; bases outside gene matches: 7. The chain's CDR3 is CASSLGRGVKNIQYF. CDR3 bases: TGTGCCAGCAGCCTCGGGAGGGGGGTCAAAAACATTCAGTACTTC.

The rearrangement links TRBV28 to TRBJ1-1; D remains ambiguous. Between the trimmed V and J ends, which lost 6 bases and 4 bases, there was a span of 15 bases. CDR3 length: 14 residues. Germline V gene sequence: CDR1 MDHEN, CDR2 SYDVKM. The DNA of the CDR3 is TGTGCCAGCAGCCCTAGCACATCGAGCACTGAAGCTTTCTTT. Protein: CASSPSTSSTEAFF.

Comments on this clonotype: Mismatch with germline at one junction end may stem from a read error. CDR3: CAGSYRGSGANVLTF. In nucleotides, the CDR3 is TGTGCCGGCAGTTACAGGGGGTCTGGGGCCAACGTCCTGACTTTC. The chain carries TRBV12-3 or TRBV12-4 and TRBJ2-6, with 8 nucleotides matching TRBD1. CDR3 length: 15 amino acids.

Details on this clonotype: An end of the junction does not agree with germline; a read error may underlie this. The J gene is TRBJ1-1, the V gene TRBV7-8; the D is unclear. Germline V CDR1 and CDR2: SGHVS, FQNEAQ. The CDR3 contains 11 residues. In DNA form, the CDR3 reads TGTGCCAGCACGATGAACGCTGAAGCTTTCTTT. Residues: CASTMNAEAFF.

The rearrangement links TRBV4-3 to TRBJ1-2; D might be TRBD1 (5 bases). CDR1 and CDR2 (germline): LGHNA, YSLEER. V lost 0 bases and J lost 1, with 21 bases in between. This CDR3 is built from 19 residues. CDR3 region: CASSQEGDEEKGRNYGYTF. CDR3 sequence (DNA): TGCGCCAGCAGCCAAGAGGGGGATGAGGAAAAGGGCCGTAACTATGGCTACACCTTC.